This T cell receptor beta chain was sequenced during a study of cytomegalovirus exposure and HLA in healthy donors. Germline V gene data show CDR1 as SGDLS and CDR2 as YYNGEE. The CDR3 runs to 11 residues. Trimming removed 3 bases from V and 11 bases from J; junction bases left unmatched: 2. The PCR ran on 60 Vbeta and 13 Jbeta primers. Measured with immunoSEQ multiplex PCR; TCRdb has only the in-frame clones, and not every one. Of more than 150,000 clones listed, around 80% are singletons. When sampled, the donors appeared nominally healthy, though they likely had unrecorded immune exposures. This TCR derives from a male donor in good health and CMV-seronegative. V gene TRBV9 combines with J gene TRBJ1-1; 9 nucleotides agree with TRBD1. Sample: PBMCs. CDR3 in amino acids: CASSGTGAAFF. CDR3 sequence (DNA): TGTGCCAGCAGCGGGACAGGGGCCGCTTTCTTT. The whole variable domain, remainder taken from reference TRBV9 and TRBJ1-1, is DSGVTQTPKHLITATGQRVTLRCSPRSGDLSVYWYQQSLDQGLQFLIQYYNGEERAKGNILERFSAQQFPDLHSELNLSSLELGDSALYFCASSGTGAAFFGQGTRLTVV.